The 30 T cell receptor beta chains listed next were all sequenced from one sample in a study of T cells in Graves' hyperthyroidism and ophthalmopathy. Amplified TCR beta CDR3 regions derived from RNA transcripts. TCR CDR3 regions were first amplified by RT-PCR with HTBI primers. MiXCR, run by TCRdb on the multiplex PCR reads, gives a single entry per CDR3 protein. The data contain hundreds of thousands of distinct CDR3 sequences, roughly 32% of them singletons. The sample comprised blood. The receptors shown here come from a woman aged 40 to 50 with Graves' hyperthyroidism.

This clonotype occurred many times. CDR3 nucleotides: TGTGCCAGCAGTTTAGTGGGGAGAGGCTACACCTTC. Translation gives CASSLVGRGYTF. The chain uses TRBV12-3 or TRBV12-4 and TRBJ1-2; D is ambiguous. The CDR3 is made up of 12 amino acids. With 1 base removed from V and 8 bases from J, the gap between germline ends came to 8 bases.

This clonotype was counted between two and nine times. The rearrangement uses TRBV7-2 and TRBJ2-3; D unclear. V gave up 3 bases and J gave up 5 bases, with 9 bases separating them. The CDR3 totals 13 residues. Germline values: CDR1 SGHTA, CDR2 FQGNSA. Written as DNA, the CDR3 is TGTGCCAGCAGCTTTACTACTGTAGATACGCAGTATTTT. It codes for CASSFTTVDTQYF.

The chain employs TRBV7-4 and TRBJ2-3; maybe TRBD2 (5 bases). The CDR3 contains 17 residues. Between the trimmed V and J ends, which lost 0 bases and 2 bases, there was a span of 15 bases. Germline CDR1 is SGHVT and CDR2 is SQSDAQ. The CDR3 DNA sequence: TGTGCCAGCAGCTTAGCGCGGGCAGGACGATACACAGATACGCAGTATTTT. It encodes CASSLARAGRYTDTQYF.

The V and J genes are TRBV29-1 and TRBJ1-1, with 9 bases identical to TRBD1. This CDR3 spans 15 amino acids. Trimming cost V 0 bases and J 3 bases; bases outside gene matches: 5. Germline loops: CDR1 SQVTM, CDR2 ANQGSEA. The CDR3 spells CSVEDLDRGDTEAFF. For the CDR3, the DNA is TGCAGCGTTGAAGATCTGGACAGGGGCGACACTGAAGCTTTCTTT.

This clonotype occurred many times. The V gene is TRBV20-1, the J gene TRBJ2-5, with D maybe TRBD2 (6 bases). CDR3 length equals 13 residues. Deletions cut 1 base from V and 3 bases from J, with 9 bases between. CDR1 DFQATT and CDR2 SNEGSKA come from the germline V gene (reference sequence). The CDR3 DNA reads as TGCAGTGCTAGAGGATCGGGGGAAGAGACCCAGTACTTC. Translated, it gives CSARGSGEETQYF.

This clonotype has at least ten counts. DNA of the CDR3: TGCAGTGCTAAGTTCGGGCTCCACTTT. This gives the protein CSAKFGLHF. The V and J genes are TRBV20-1 and TRBJ1-6; D remains unclear. The V gene's germline CDR1 is DFQATT and CDR2 SNEGSKA (reference sequence). V lost 4 bases and J lost 16, with 8 bases in between. The CDR3 loop spans 9 amino acids.

The chain links TRBV7-9 to TRBJ2-5, with 8 nucleotides matching TRBD1. With 5 bases clipped from V and 2 bases from J, the junction kept 10 bases outside the gene matches. This CDR3 region has 16 residues. Germline-derived CDR1 and CDR2 are SEHNR and FQNEAQ (reference sequence). Here the CDR3 DNA reads TGTGCCAGCAGCCCGCCAGGGGGCGGGATACAAGAGACCCAGTACTTC. It yields the protein CASSPPGGGIQETQYF.

This clonotype was found a few times. The chain couples TRBV11-1 to TRBJ1-2, with a possible D match to TRBD1 (5 bases). The CDR3 spans 16 residues. Germline loops: CDR1 SGHAT, CDR2 FQDESV (reference sequence). V dropped 5 bases and J dropped 2 bases, with 18 bases sitting between them. The CDR3 nucleotides are TGTGCCAGCAGCCAAGCTGGCGGGGGAGCGAACTATGGCTACACCTTC. This translates into CASSQAGGGANYGYTF. The full variable domain, rest sourced from reference TRBV11-1 and TRBJ1-2, is EAEVAQSPRYKITEKSQAVAFWCDPISGHATLYWYRQILGQGPELLVQFQDESVVDDSQLPKDRFSAERLKGVDSTLKIQPAELGDSAMYLCASSQAGGGANYGYTFGSGTRLTVV.

This clonotype was found many times. The chain uses TRBV12-3 or TRBV12-4 and TRBJ1-5; D may be TRBD1 (5 bases). CDR3 length: 14 amino acids. With 3 bases removed from V and 6 bases from J, the gap between germline ends came to 12 bases. CDR3 coding DNA: TGTGCCAGCAGTTTTGGCAGGGCGGGTCAGCCCCAGCATTTT. Protein sequence: CASSFGRAGQPQHF.

The CDR3 protein is CAISYTGANQPQHF. The CDR3 DNA is TGTGCCATCAGTTACACGGGAGCTAATCAGCCCCAGCATTTT. The J gene is TRBJ1-5, the V gene TRBV10-3; no definite D call. The CDR3 totals 14 residues. Trimming pared 5 bases from V and 4 bases from J, leaving 12 bases between. CDR1 ENHRY and CDR2 SYGVKD come from the germline V gene.

The rearrangement joins TRBV5-6 to TRBJ2-5, with D perhaps TRBD1 or TRBD2 (5 bases each). The ends were cut back, 6 bases at V and 4 bases at J, with 16 bases in the middle. CDR1 SGHDT and CDR2 YYEEEE come from the germline V gene. The CDR3 runs to 14 residues. CDR3 in amino acids: CASNGDLDGETQYF. Here the CDR3 DNA reads TGTGCCAGCAACGGGGACCTCGACGGAGAGACCCAGTACTTC.

This chain connects TRBV28 to TRBJ1-2; D gene uncertain. The germline V gene has CDR1 MDHEN and CDR2 SYDVKM. V was cut by 3 bases and J by 6 bases, with 11 bases left in between. This CDR3 spans 13 amino acids. The CDR3 protein is CASSFWTGDGYTF. CDR3 sequence (DNA): TGTGCCAGCAGTTTCTGGACTGGGGATGGCTACACCTTC.

This chain joins TRBV12-3 or TRBV12-4 and TRBJ1-5; 7 bases agree with TRBD1. V lost 6 bases and J lost 4; bases outside the gene matches: 15. The CDR3 length is 17 residues. CDR3 residues: CASSGYYGTVDNQPQHF. The CDR3 DNA reads TGTGCCAGCAGCGGCTATTACGGGACAGTTGATAATCAGCCCCAGCATTTT.

Many counts were recorded for this clonotype. The gene calls are TRBV24-1 and TRBJ2-5, with D unresolved. Germline V gives CDR1 KGHDR, CDR2 SFDVKD. The CDR3 consists of 12 residues. Trimming stripped 9 bases from V and 3 bases from J, with 10 bases between. CDR3 DNA: TGTGCCACCTCCGGCCCGAAAGAGACCCAGTACTTC. Translating gives CATSGPKETQYF.

The chain recombines TRBV20-1 with TRBJ2-5; D may be TRBD2 (6 bases). This CDR3 comprises 14 residues. Germline assignment: CDR1 DFQATT and CDR2 SNEGSKA (reference sequence). The V gene lost 5 bases and the J gene lost 2 bases, with 15 bases spanning the gap. The CDR3, as DNA: TGCAGTGCTCCATTCGGCGGGGCTCAAGAGACCCAGTACTTC. As protein: CSAPFGGAQETQYF.

This clonotype was seen many times. The chain uses TRBV2 and TRBJ2-5; tentatively, D is TRBD1 (7 bases). V was trimmed by 9 bases and J by 5 bases, leaving 13 bases between them. CDR3 length: 12 amino acids. Germline assignment: CDR1 SNHLY and CDR2 FYNNEI. CDR3 loop: CARGDSGETQYF. DNA for the CDR3: TGTGCCAGAGGGGACAGCGGGGAGACCCAGTACTTC.

With respect to this clonotype: Since a much larger clone is just one base distant, this may be a read error. The J gene is TRBJ1-2, the V gene TRBV6-1; 7 nucleotides line up with TRBD1. The CDR3 has 14 residues. Germline assignment: CDR1 MNHNS and CDR2 SASEGT. J gave up 4 bases and V 3 bases, and 5 bases lay outside the gene matches. The CDR3 here is CASSDGTVGYGYTF. CDR3 nucleotides: TGTGCCAGCAGTGACGGGACAGTTGGCTATGGCTACACCTTC.

As to this clonotype: It may be a read error: a sequence one base away is much more abundant. This chain links TRBV10-3 with TRBJ1-1, with D perhaps matching TRBD1 (5 bases). Germline V lookup: CDR1 ENHRY, CDR2 SYGVKD. The CDR3 contains 17 residues. V was shortened by 2 bases and J by 0 bases, with 16 bases between the two germline ends. CDR3 sequence reads: CAISEGVEGWLNTEAFF. CDR3 nucleotide sequence: TGTGCCATCAGTGAGGGAGTCGAGGGGTGGTTGAACACTGAAGCTTTCTTT.

This clonotype has only one observation. The CDR3 reads CSAMGLAGLVYEQYF. DNA of the CDR3: TGCAGTGCTATGGGGCTAGCGGGACTAGTCTACGAGCAGTACTTC. The rearrangement uses TRBV20-1 and TRBJ2-7, with TRBD2 matching over 9 bases. V lost 4 bases, J lost 3 bases, and 10 bases stayed unmatched. The length of the CDR3 is 15 residues. The germline V gene encodes CDR1 DFQATT and CDR2 SNEGSKA (reference sequence).

This clonotype was observed many times. The chain links TRBV12-3 or TRBV12-4 to TRBJ2-7, with 7 bases matching TRBD2. The CDR3 totals 15 residues. The V gene end was trimmed by 1 base and the J gene end by 1 base; junction bases not matched to a gene: 4. The CDR3 reads CASSLGASGSYEQYF. Written as DNA, the CDR3 is TGTGCCAGCAGTTTAGGGGCTAGCGGTTCCTACGAGCAGTACTTC.

The chain uses TRBV6-1 and TRBJ1-4; 7 bases are shared with TRBD1. The junction had 6 bases not matched to a gene; V was cut back by 5 bases and J by 6 bases. CDR3 length equals 14 residues. Germline V gene lookup returns CDR1 MNHNS and CDR2 SASEGT. This CDR3 is CASSTTGVYEKLFF. In nucleotides, the CDR3 is TGTGCCAGCAGTACCACAGGGGTTTATGAAAAACTGTTTTTT.

The chain combines TRBV5-6 with TRBJ2-5, with 9 nucleotides matching TRBD1. Germline CDR1 is SGHDT and CDR2 is YYEEEE. This CDR3 is built from 16 residues. V shed 0 bases and J 5 bases; nucleotides not matched to a gene: 8. The CDR3 DNA reads TGTGCCAGCAGCTTGGGACAGGGGGGCCGGTGGGAGACCCAGTACTTC. The encoded protein is CASSLGQGGRWETQYF.

This clonotype was seen ten or more times. V and J are TRBV19 and TRBJ2-6; a possible D gene is TRBD2 (5 bases). The CDR3 has 17 residues. Trimming stripped 7 bases from V and 0 bases from J, with 16 bases between. CDR1 and CDR2 from the germline V gene are LNHDA and SQIVND (reference sequence). The CDR3 region has the DNA TGTGCCAGTACCACGGGGATACGGAGCTCTGGGGCCAACGTCCTGACTTTC. Protein sequence: CASTTGIRSSGANVLTF.

In its sample, this clonotype was seen a few times. V is TRBV20-1 and J is TRBJ2-7; 9 bases agree with TRBD1. Germline values: CDR1 DFQATT, CDR2 SNEGSKA (reference sequence). This CDR3 has 12 amino acids. The ends lost 4 bases at V and 8 bases at J; junction bases unmatched: 6. The DNA of the CDR3 is TGCAGTGCTACTAAGGGACAGGGCAAGCAGTACTTC. As protein: CSATKGQGKQYF.

A word on this clonotype: This may be a read error, as it is one base from a much larger clone. The gene calls are TRBV20-1 and TRBJ2-7; the D gene could be TRBD1 or TRBD2 (5 bases each). In germline, CDR1 is DFQATT, CDR2 SNEGSKA (reference sequence). CDR3 length: 13 residues. V was shortened by 7 bases and J by 5 bases, with 18 bases between the two germline ends. The chain's CDR3 is CSVSPGTYHEQYF. The CDR3 region has the DNA TGCAGTGTTAGTCCAGGGACCTACCACGAGCAGTACTTC.

This clonotype was observed at least ten times. The CDR3 is CAISQGVNYGYTF. CDR3 bases: TGTGCCATCAGTCAGGGAGTGAACTATGGCTACACCTTC. This chain links TRBV10-3 with TRBJ1-2; D is perhaps TRBD1 (5 bases). V lost 5 bases and J lost 2, with 9 bases in between. The CDR3 length is 13 residues. Germline V gene sequence: CDR1 ENHRY, CDR2 SYGVKD.

This clonotype has ten or more counts. The chain has TRBV9 and TRBJ1-2, with TRBD1 as a possible D gene (5 bases). This CDR3 comprises 15 residues. V lost 0 bases, J lost 2 bases, and 11 bases lay in between. Germline assignment: CDR1 SGDLS and CDR2 YYNGEE. DNA for the CDR3: TGTGCCAGCAGCGTAGCTGGGACGGCAAACTATGGCTACACCTTC. Amino acids: CASSVAGTANYGYTF.

This clonotype showed up just a few times. The chain recombines TRBV6-5 with TRBJ1-5, with D unresolved. V lost 0 bases and J 1 base, leaving 13 bases between the germline ends. CDR1 is MNHEY, CDR2 SVGAGI, per germline. CDR3 length equals 17 residues. CDR3 in DNA: TGTGCCAGCAGTTACTCAACCGGGTATGAGAGCAATCAGCCCCAGCATTTT. The encoded protein is CASSYSTGYESNQPQHF.

This clonotype has ten or more counts. CDR3: CASSIKGGETQYF. In nucleotides, the CDR3 is TGTGCCAGCAGCATTAAGGGGGGGGAGACCCAGTACTTC. V is TRBV7-2 and J is TRBJ2-5; D is possibly TRBD2 (7 bases). Germline lookup yields CDR1 SGHTA and CDR2 FQGNSA. This CDR3 spans 13 amino acids. Trimming cost V 5 bases and J 5 bases, with 12 bases left between them.

In its sample, this clonotype was seen a few times. The chain couples TRBV29-1 to TRBJ1-1, with 9 bases fitting TRBD1. J lost 1 base, V lost 6 bases, and 3 bases had no gene match. Germline V gene data show CDR1 as SQVTM and CDR2 as ANQGSEA. The CDR3 runs to 13 residues. CDR3 loop: CSVGTGRNTEAFF. CDR3 bases: TGCAGCGTCGGGACAGGGCGGAACACTGAAGCTTTCTTT.